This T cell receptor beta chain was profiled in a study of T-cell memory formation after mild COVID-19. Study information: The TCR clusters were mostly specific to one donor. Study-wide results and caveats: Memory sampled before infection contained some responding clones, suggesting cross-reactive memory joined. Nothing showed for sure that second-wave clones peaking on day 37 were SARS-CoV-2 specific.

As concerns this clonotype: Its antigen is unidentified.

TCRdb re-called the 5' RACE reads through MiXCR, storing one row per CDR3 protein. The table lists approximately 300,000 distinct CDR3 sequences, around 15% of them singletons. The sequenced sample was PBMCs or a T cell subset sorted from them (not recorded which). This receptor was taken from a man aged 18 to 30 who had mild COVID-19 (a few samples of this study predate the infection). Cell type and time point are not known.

For the CDR3, the DNA is TGCAGTGCTAGATACCGGGACGCTCCCTACGAGCAGTACTTC. This sequence encodes CSARYRDAPYEQYF. The chain employs TRBV20-1 and TRBJ2-7; D may be TRBD1 or TRBD2 (5 bases each). The CDR3 loop spans 14 amino acids. The germline gives CDR1 DFQATT, CDR2 SNEGSKA (reference sequence). V was cut by 2 bases and J by 2 bases, with 13 bases left in between.